This entry is about one T cell receptor beta chain. Germline-derived CDR1 and CDR2 are SQVTM and ANQGSEA. Deletions cut 7 bases from V and 6 bases from J, with 21 bases between. This CDR3 region has 14 residues. The data were obtained in a study of cytomegalovirus exposure and HLA in healthy donors. Primers included in the PCR were 60 Vbeta and 13 Jbeta primers. Some clones are missing from TCRdb's copy, which holds only in-frame ones; the method was immunoSEQ multiplex PCR. The sample contains approximately 90,000 clones, 70% to 80% of which appear only once. This clonotype was obtained from a middle-aged man in good health and CMV-seronegative. Sequencing was carried out using PBMCs. V gene TRBV29-1 combines with J gene TRBJ1-2; D might be TRBD1 (6 bases). DNA for the CDR3: TGCAGCGATCTCCGGGACAACTGGGGCGATGGCTACACCTTC. This codes for CSDLRDNWGDGYTF.